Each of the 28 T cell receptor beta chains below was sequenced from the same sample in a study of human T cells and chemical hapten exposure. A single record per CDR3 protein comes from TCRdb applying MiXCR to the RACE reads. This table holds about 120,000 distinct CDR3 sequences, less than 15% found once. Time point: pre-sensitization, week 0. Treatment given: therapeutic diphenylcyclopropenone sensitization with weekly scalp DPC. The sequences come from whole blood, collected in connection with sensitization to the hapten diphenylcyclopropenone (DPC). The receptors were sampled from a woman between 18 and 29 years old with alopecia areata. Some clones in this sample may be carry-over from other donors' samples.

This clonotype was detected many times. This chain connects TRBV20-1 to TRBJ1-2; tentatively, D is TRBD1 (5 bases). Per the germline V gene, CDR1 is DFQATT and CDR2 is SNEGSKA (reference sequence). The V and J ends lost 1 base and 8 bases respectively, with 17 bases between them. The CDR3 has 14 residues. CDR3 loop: CSARVIDSLWGYTF. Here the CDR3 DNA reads TGCAGTGCTAGAGTCATCGACAGTCTATGGGGCTACACCTTC.

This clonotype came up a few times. CDR3 nucleotide sequence: TGTGCCAGCAGAAGGGGGCGCGAGGGGGAGCTGTTTTTT. Protein: CASRRGREGELFF. This chain uses TRBV6-5 with TRBJ2-2, with 7 bases that match TRBD1. The CDR3 has 13 residues. Unmatched junction bases numbered 6, after V lost 6 bases and J lost 8 bases. Germline V lookup: CDR1 MNHEY, CDR2 SVGAGI.

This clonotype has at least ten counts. The CDR3 region has the DNA TGCAGCGTTGAGTACGACAAAGGGTCTGAAGCTTTCTTT. This translates into CSVEYDKGSEAFF. The chain couples TRBV29-1 to TRBJ1-1; D gene uncertain. Trimming removed 3 bases from V and 6 bases from J, with 14 bases in between. Germline loops: CDR1 SQVTM, CDR2 ANQGSEA. The CDR3 runs to 13 residues.

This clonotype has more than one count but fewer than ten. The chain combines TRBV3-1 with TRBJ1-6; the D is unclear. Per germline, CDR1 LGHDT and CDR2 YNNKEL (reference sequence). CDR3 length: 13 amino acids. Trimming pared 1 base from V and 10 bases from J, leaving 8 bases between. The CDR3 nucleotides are TGTGCCAGCAGCCAAGGGCAAAGGTCACCCCTCCACTTT. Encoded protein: CASSQGQRSPLHF.

This CDR3 reads CASSIDRGSNQPQHF. DNA for the CDR3: TGTGCCAGTAGTATAGACAGGGGTAGCAATCAGCCCCAGCATTTT. The chain employs TRBV19 and TRBJ1-5, with D perhaps TRBD1 (6 bases). Germline V gene data show CDR1 as LNHDA and CDR2 as SQIVND (reference sequence). The CDR3 spans 15 residues. V dropped 0 bases and J dropped 0 bases, with 6 bases sitting between them.

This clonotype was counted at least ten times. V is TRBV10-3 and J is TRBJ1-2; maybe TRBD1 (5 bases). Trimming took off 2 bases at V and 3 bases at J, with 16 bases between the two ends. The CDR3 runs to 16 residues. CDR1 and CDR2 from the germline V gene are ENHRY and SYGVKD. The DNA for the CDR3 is TGTGCCATCAGTGAGCCGGGTGAAACAGGAGACTATGGCTACACCTTC. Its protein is CAISEPGETGDYGYTF.

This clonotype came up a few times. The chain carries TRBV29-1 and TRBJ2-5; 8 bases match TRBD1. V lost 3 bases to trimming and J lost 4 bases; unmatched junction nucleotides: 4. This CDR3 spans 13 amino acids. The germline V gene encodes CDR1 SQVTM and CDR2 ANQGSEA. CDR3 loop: CSVDPGGLETQYF. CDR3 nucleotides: TGCAGCGTTGACCCAGGGGGCCTAGAGACCCAGTACTTC.

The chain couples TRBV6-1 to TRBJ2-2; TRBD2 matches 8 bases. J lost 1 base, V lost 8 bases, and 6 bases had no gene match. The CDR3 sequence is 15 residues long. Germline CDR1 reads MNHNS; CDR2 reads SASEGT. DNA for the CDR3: TGTGCCAGCGGAAGAAGCGGGGGGAACACCGGGGAGCTGTTTTTT. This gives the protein CASGRSGGNTGELFF.

The CDR3 bases are TGTGCCAGCAGTTTTCCGGGACGGGGGGATTCACCCCTCCACTTT. This sequence encodes CASSFPGRGDSPLHF. The chain is built from TRBV12-3 or TRBV12-4 and TRBJ1-6, with a tentative D call TRBD1 (5 bases). The V gene lost 3 bases and the J gene lost 8 bases, with 14 bases spanning the gap. CDR3 size: 15 residues.

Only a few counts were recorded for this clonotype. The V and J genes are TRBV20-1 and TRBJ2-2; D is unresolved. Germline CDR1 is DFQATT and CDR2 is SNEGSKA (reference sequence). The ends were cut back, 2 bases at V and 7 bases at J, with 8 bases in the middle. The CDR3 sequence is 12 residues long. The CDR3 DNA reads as TGCAGTGCTAGACAGTATGGCGGGGAGCTGTTTTTT. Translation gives CSARQYGGELFF.

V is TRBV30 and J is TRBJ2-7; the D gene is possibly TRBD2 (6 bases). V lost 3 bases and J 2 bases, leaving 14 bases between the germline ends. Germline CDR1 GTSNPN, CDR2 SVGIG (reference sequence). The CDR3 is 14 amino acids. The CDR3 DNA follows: TGTGCCTGGAGACCCGGAGGGAATCCCTACGAGCAGTACTTC. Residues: CAWRPGGNPYEQYF.

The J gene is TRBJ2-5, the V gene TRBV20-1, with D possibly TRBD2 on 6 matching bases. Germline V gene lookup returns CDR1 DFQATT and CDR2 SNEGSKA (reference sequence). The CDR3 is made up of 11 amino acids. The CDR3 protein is CRVADQETQYF. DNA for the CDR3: TGCAGAGTAGCGGATCAAGAGACCCAGTACTTC.

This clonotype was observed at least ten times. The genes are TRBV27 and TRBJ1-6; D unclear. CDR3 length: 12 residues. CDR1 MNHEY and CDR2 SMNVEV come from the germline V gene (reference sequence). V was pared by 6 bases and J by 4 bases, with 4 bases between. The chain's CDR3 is CASRAYNSPLHF. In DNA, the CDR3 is TGTGCCAGCAGGGCATATAATTCACCCCTCCACTTT.

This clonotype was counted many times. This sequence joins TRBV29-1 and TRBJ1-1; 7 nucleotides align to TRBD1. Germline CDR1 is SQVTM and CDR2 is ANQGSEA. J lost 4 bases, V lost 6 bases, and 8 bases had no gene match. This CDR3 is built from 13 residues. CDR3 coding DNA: TGCAGCGTCGCGACAGGGTTCGGCACTGAAGCTTTCTTT. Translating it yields CSVATGFGTEAFF. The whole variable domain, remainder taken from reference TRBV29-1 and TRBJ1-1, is SAVISQKPSRDICQRGTSLTIQCQVDSQVTMMFWYRQQPGQSLTLIATANQGSEATYESGFVIDKFPISRPNLTFSTLTVSNMSPEDSSIYLCSVATGFGTEAFFGQGTRLTVV.

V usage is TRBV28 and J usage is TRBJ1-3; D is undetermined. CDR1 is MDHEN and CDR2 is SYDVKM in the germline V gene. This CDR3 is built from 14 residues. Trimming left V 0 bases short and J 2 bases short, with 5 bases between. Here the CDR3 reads CASSLWAAGNTIYF. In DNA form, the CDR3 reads TGTGCCAGCAGTTTATGGGCAGCTGGAAACACCATATATTTT.

The CDR3 DNA follows: TGTGCCAGCAGCTTAGAGGGGGGACAGGGGACGTACAATGAGCAGTTCTTC. It specifies CASSLEGGQGTYNEQFF. The rearrangement links TRBV7-2 to TRBJ2-1; 10 bases match TRBD1. Germline V gene lookup returns CDR1 SGHTA and CDR2 FQGNSA. V trimming: 1 base; J trimming: 4 bases; junction bases outside the gene matches: 7. The length of the CDR3 is 17 residues.

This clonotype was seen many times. The CDR3 region has the DNA TGCAGTGCTACCGACAGGGGGGCTATGAACACTGAAGCTTTCTTT. This encodes CSATDRGAMNTEAFF. The chain has TRBV20-1 and TRBJ1-1, with 9 nucleotides matching TRBD1. Germline V lookup: CDR1 DFQATT, CDR2 SNEGSKA (reference sequence). This CDR3 has 15 amino acids. After removal of 4 bases from V and 0 bases from J, the junction contained 6 bases not matched to a gene.

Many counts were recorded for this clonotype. The CDR3 here is CASSLTGGEQYF. The CDR3 coding sequence is TGTGCCAGCAGCTTGACAGGCGGAGAGCAGTACTTC. The chain employs TRBV7-6 and TRBJ2-7, with a weak D call TRBD1 (6 bases). Looked up from germline, CDR1 is SGHVS and CDR2 is FNYEAQ. Trimming took 3 bases from V and 7 from J, leaving 10 bases between them. This CDR3 has 12 amino acids.

The CDR3 region has the DNA TGTGCCAGCAGCCAGCGGACAGACTACGAGCAGTACTTC. Translating gives CASSQRTDYEQYF. The chain uses TRBV5-5 and TRBJ2-7; tentatively, D is TRBD1 (6 bases). Trimming shortened V by 4 bases and J by 3 bases, and 11 bases separated the two germline ends. This CDR3 has 13 amino acids. CDR1 SGHKS and CDR2 YYEKEE come from the germline V gene (reference sequence).

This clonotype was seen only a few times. CDR3 sequence: CASSGDSLYGYTF. As DNA, the CDR3 is TGTGCCAGCAGTGGGGACAGTCTCTATGGCTACACCTTC. The genes are TRBV2 and TRBJ1-2; 7 bases align to TRBD1. Germline CDR1 reads SNHLY; CDR2 reads FYNNEI. J gave up 4 bases and V 4 bases, and 3 bases lay outside the gene matches. This CDR3 has 13 amino acids. Full variable domain (outside the CDR3, taken from reference TRBV2 and TRBJ1-2): EPEVTQTPSHQVTQMGQEVILRCVPISNHLYFYWYRQILGQKVEFLVSFYNNEISEKSEIFDDQFSVERPDGSNFTLKIRSTKLEDSAMYFCASSGDSLYGYTFGSGTRLTVV.

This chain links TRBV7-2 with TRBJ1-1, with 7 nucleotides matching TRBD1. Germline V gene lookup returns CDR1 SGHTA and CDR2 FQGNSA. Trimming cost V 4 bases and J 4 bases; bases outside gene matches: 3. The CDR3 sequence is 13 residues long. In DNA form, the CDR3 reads TGTGCCAGCAGCTCTCAGGGGGGCACTGAAGCTTTCTTT. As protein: CASSSQGGTEAFF. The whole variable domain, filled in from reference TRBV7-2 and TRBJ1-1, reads GAGVSQSPSNKVTEKGKDVELRCDPISGHTALYWYRQSLGQGLEFLIYFQGNSAPDKSGLPSDRFSAERTGGSVSTLTIQRTQQEDSAVYLCASSSQGGTEAFFGQGTRLTVV.

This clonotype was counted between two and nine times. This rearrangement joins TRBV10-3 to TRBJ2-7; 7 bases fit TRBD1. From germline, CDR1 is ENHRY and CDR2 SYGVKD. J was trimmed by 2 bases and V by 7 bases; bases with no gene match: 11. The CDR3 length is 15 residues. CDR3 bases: TGTGCCATCACCCCCGGGACAGTGGTTACCTACGAGCAGTACTTC. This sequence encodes CAITPGTVVTYEQYF.

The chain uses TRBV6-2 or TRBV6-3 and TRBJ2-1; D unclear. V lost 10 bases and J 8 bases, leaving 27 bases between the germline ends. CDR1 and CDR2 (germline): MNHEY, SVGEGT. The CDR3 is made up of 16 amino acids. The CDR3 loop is CAIRPPPSGKIYEQFF. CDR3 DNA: TGTGCCATCCGCCCACCTCCGTCGGGCAAGATTTATGAGCAGTTCTTC.

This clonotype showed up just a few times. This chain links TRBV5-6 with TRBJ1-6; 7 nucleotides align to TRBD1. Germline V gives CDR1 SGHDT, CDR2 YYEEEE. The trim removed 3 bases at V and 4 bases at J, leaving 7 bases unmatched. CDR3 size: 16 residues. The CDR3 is CASSWGEGAYNSPLHF. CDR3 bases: TGTGCCAGCAGCTGGGGTGAGGGGGCATATAATTCACCCCTCCACTTT.

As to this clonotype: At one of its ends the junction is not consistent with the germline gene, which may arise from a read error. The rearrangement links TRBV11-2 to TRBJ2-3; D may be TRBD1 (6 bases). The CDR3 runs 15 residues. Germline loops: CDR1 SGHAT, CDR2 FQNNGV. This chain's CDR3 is CASRHSGTRSDPQYF. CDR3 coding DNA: TGTGCCAGCAGACATTCCGGGACAAGGTCAGATCCGCAGTATTTT.

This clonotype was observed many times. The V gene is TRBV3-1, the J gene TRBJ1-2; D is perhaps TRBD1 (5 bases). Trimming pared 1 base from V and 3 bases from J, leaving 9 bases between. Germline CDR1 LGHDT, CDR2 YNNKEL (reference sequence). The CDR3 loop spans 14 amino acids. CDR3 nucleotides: TGTGCCAGCAGCCAAGGGTCGGGGGACTATGGCTACACCTTC. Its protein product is CASSQGSGDYGYTF.

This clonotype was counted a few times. The CDR3 here is CASSYSRQGRPYEQYF. The CDR3, as DNA: TGTGCCAGCAGTTACTCTCGGCAGGGGAGACCCTACGAGCAGTACTTC. The chain joins TRBV6-5 to TRBJ2-7, with D possibly TRBD1 on 6 matching bases. Trimming cost V 0 bases and J 2 bases, with 14 bases left between them. The CDR3 spans 16 residues. CDR1 is MNHEY and CDR2 is SVGAGI in the germline V gene.

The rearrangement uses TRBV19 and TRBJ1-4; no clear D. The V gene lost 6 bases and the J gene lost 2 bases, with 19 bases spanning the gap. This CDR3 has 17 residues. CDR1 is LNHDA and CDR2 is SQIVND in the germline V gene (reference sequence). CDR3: CASSSKGRSSTNEKLFF. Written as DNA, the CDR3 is TGTGCCAGTAGCTCCAAAGGGAGATCTTCCACTAATGAAAAACTGTTTTTT. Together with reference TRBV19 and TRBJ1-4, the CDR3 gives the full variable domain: DGGITQSPKYLFRKEGQNVTLSCEQNLNHDAMYWYRQDPGQGLRLIYYSQIVNDFQKGDIAEGYSVSREKKESFPLTVTSAQKNPTAFYLCASSSKGRSSTNEKLFFGSGTQLSVL.